This T cell receptor (beta chain) was sequenced in a study of OX40 agonist ivuxolimab in advanced cancers. Looking at the study overall: Allowance was made for prior anti-PD-1, anti-PD-L1 or anti-CTLA-4 therapy, and about 37% had some.

The CDR3 has 17 amino acids. V lost 5 bases and J lost 6; bases outside the gene matches: 14. In germline, CDR1 is SGHTA, CDR2 FQGNSA. The assay was immunoSEQ multiplex PCR, and TCRdb's table has in-frame clones only and misses some. The table shows around 41,000 clones, with more than 75% occurring only once. With autoimmune disease history or systemic immunosuppression, patients were excluded. The clonotype originates from an adult with an advanced solid tumor such as melanoma, head and neck, liver or kidney cancer. The source material was CD4+ or CD8+ T cells sorted from blood, sampled in a trial of the OX40 agonist ivuxolimab. V and J are TRBV7-2 and TRBJ2-1; the match to TRBD2 covers 9 bases. This chain's CDR3 is CASSPGGGTSIVNEQFF. The DNA for the CDR3 is TGTGCCAGCAGCCCGGGGGGCGGGACTAGCATCGTCAATGAGCAGTTCTTC. Combining the CDR3 with reference TRBV7-2 and TRBJ2-1 gives the whole variable domain GAGVSQSPSNKVTEKGKDVELRCDPISGHTALYWYRQSLGQGLEFLIYFQGNSAPDKSGLPSDRFSAERTGGSVSTLTIQRTQQEDSAVYLCASSPGGGTSIVNEQFFGPGTRLTVL.